This TCR beta chain stems from a study of long-term antiretroviral therapy in people with HIV. Findings of the study overall: CDR3 length ranges were narrower in HIV repertoires than in controls. Collection of the blood took place between about 2004 and 2018. The ART regimens in use then may have been less effective than current ones.

As for this clone: Its antigen is unidentified.

The V and J ends lost 6 bases and 1 base respectively, with 16 bases between them. This CDR3 spans 15 amino acids. CDR1 and CDR2 (germline): MNHNS, SASEGT. The immunoSEQ assay was v3.0, run at survey level. The table came from immunoSEQ multiplex PCR; TCRdb's copy has only in-frame clones and leaves some out. The profile shows 25,000 to 30,000 clones, approximately 81% of them singletons. The starting material was unsorted PBMCs, obtained 3 years after starting antiretroviral therapy. The receptor was isolated from a man aged 35 to 55 with HIV. This chain links TRBV6-1 with TRBJ2-7, with D tentatively TRBD1 (6 bases). CDR3 region: CASRSDNRESYEQYF. CDR3 nucleotides: TGTGCCAGCAGAAGCGATAACAGGGAATCCTACGAGCAGTACTTC.